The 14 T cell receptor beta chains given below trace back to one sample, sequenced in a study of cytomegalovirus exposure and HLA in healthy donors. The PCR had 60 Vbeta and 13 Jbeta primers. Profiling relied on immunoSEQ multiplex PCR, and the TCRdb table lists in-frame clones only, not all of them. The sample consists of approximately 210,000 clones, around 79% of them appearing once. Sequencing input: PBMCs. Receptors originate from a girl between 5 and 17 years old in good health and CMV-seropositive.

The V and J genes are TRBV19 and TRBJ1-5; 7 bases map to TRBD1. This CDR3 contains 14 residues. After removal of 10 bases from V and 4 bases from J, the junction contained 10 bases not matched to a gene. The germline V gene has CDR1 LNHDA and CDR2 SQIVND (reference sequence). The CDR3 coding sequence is TGTGCCACCCGAAGGACAGGTGTAAATCAGCCCCAGCATTTT. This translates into CATRRTGVNQPQHF. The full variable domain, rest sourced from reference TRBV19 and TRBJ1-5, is DGGITQSPKYLFRKEGQNVTLSCEQNLNHDAMYWYRQDPGQGLRLIYYSQIVNDFQKGDIAEGYSVSREKKESFPLTVTSAQKNPTAFYLCATRRTGVNQPQHFGDGTRLSIL.

The chain's CDR3 is CAISSGQGTNTEAFF. Written as DNA, the CDR3 is TGTGCCATCAGCTCTGGACAGGGGACGAACACTGAAGCTTTCTTT. V is TRBV10-3 and J is TRBJ1-1; 9 bases map to TRBD1. Germline V gives CDR1 ENHRY, CDR2 SYGVKD. The CDR3 consists of 15 residues. V shed 6 bases and J 1 base; nucleotides not matched to a gene: 6.

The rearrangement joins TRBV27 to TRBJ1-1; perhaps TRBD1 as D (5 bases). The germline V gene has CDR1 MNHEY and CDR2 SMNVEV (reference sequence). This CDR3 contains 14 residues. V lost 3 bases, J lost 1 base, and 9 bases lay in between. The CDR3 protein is CASSFGHPNTEAFF. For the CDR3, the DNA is TGTGCCAGCAGTTTTGGACACCCGAACACTGAAGCTTTCTTT.

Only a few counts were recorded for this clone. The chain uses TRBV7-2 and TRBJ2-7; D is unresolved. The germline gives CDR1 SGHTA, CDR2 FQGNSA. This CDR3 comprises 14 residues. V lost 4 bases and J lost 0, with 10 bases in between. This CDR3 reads CASSSPIASYEQYF. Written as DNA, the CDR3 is TGTGCCAGCAGCTCCCCTATCGCCTCCTACGAGCAGTACTTC.

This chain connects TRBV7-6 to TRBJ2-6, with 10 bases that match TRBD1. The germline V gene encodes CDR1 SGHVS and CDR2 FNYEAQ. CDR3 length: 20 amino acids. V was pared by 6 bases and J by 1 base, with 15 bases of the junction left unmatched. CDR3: CASRNEPGQGFVSGANVLTF. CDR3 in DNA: TGTGCCAGCAGAAATGAGCCGGGACAGGGGTTCGTTTCTGGGGCCAACGTCCTGACTTTC.

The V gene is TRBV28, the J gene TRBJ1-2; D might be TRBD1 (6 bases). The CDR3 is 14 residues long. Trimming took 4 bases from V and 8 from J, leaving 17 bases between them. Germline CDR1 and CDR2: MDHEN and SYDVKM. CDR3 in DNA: TGTGCCAGCAGTTCCTCCGACAGGAGCGGCGGCTACACCTTC. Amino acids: CASSSSDRSGGYTF.

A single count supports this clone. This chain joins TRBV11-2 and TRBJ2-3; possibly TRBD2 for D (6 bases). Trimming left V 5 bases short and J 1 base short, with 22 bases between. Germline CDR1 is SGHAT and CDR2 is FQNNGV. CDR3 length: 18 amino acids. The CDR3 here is CASSTRRVGVSRTDTQYF. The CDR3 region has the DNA TGTGCCAGCAGCACCAGGAGGGTTGGGGTATCTCGCACAGATACGCAGTATTTT. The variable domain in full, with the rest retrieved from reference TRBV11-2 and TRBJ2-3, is EAGVAQSPRYKIIEKRQSVAFWCNPISGHATLYWYQQILGQGPKLLIQFQNNGVVDDSQLPKDRFSAERLKGVDSTLKIQPAKLEDSAVYLCASSTRRVGVSRTDTQYFGPGTRLTVL.

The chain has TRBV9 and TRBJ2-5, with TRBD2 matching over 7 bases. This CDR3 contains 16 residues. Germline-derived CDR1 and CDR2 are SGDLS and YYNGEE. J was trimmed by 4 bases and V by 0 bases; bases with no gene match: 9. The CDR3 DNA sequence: TGTGCCAGCAGCGTAGCTACGGGGAGGGGCGGAGAGACCCAGTACTTC. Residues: CASSVATGRGGETQYF.

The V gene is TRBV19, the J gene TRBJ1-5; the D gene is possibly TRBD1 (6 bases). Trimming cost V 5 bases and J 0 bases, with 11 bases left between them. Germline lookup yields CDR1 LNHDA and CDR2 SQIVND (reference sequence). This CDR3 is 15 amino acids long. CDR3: CASSFRQDSNQPQHF. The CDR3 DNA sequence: TGTGCCAGTAGTTTTCGACAGGATAGCAATCAGCCCCAGCATTTT.

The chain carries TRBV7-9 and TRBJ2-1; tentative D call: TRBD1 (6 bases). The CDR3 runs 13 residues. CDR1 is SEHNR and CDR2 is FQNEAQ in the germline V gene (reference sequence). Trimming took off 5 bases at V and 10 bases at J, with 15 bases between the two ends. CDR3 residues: CASSLTERGEQFF. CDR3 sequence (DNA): TGTGCCAGCAGCCTGACTGAGAGGGGGGAGCAGTTCTTC. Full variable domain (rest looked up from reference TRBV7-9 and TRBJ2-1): DTGVSQNPRHKITKRGQNVTFRCDPISEHNRLYWYRQTLGQGPEFLTYFQNEAQLEKSRLLSDRFSAERPKGSFSTLEIQRTEQGDSAMYLCASSLTERGEQFFGPGTRLTVL.

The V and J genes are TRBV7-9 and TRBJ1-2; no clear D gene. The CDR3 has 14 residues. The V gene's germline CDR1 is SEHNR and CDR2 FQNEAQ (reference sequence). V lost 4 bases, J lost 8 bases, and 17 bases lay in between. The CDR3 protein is CASSYGPLTEGYTF. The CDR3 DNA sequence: TGTGCCAGCAGCTACGGTCCCTTGACGGAGGGCTACACCTTC. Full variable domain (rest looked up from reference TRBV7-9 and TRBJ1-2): DTGVSQNPRHKITKRGQNVTFRCDPISEHNRLYWYRQTLGQGPEFLTYFQNEAQLEKSRLLSDRFSAERPKGSFSTLEIQRTEQGDSAMYLCASSYGPLTEGYTFGSGTRLTVV.

The CDR3: CASSAVTLAGLRREQYF. The CDR3, as DNA: TGTGCCAGCAGCGCCGTCACCTTAGCGGGGTTAAGGCGCGAGCAGTACTTC. The rearrangement links TRBV9 to TRBJ2-7; 8 nucleotides align to TRBD2. This CDR3 is built from 17 residues. The V gene end was trimmed by 3 bases and the J gene end by 6 bases; junction bases not matched to a gene: 17. From germline, CDR1 is SGDLS and CDR2 YYNGEE. Complete variable domain (other parts from reference TRBV9 and TRBJ2-7): DSGVTQTPKHLITATGQRVTLRCSPRSGDLSVYWYQQSLDQGLQFLIQYYNGEERAKGNILERFSAQQFPDLHSELNLSSLELGDSALYFCASSAVTLAGLRREQYFGPGTRLTVT.

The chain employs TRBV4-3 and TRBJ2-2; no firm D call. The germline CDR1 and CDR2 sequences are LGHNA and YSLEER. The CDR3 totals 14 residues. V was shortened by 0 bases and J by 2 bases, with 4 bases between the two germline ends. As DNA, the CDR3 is TGCGCCAGCAGCCAAGACACTAACACCGGGGAGCTGTTTTTT. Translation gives CASSQDTNTGELFF.

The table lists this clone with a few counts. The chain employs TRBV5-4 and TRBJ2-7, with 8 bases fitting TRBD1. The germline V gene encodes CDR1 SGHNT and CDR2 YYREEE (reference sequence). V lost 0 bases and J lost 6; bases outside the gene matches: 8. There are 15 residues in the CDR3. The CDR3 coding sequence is TGTGCCAGCAGCTTGGCCACCGGGACAGGAGCCGAGCAGTACTTC. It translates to CASSLATGTGAEQYF. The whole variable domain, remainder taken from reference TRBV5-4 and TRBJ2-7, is ETGVTQSPTHLIKTRGQQVTLRCSSQSGHNTVSWYQQALGQGPQFIFQYYREEENGRGNFPPRFSGLQFPNYSSELNVNALELDDSALYLCASSLATGTGAEQYFGPGTRLTVT.